This TCR beta chain was sequenced for a study of blood T cell repertoires in COVID-19. About the study: The United States, Italy and Spain supplied acute and convalescent COVID-19 samples. T cells, B-cell-depleted T cells, or PBMCs provided the cDNA or gDNA that served as material.

The assay was immunoSEQ multiplex PCR, and TCRdb's table has in-frame clones only and misses some. The data contain fewer than 70,000 clones, about 90% of them singletons. V gave up 3 bases and J gave up 6 bases; unmatched junction bases: 11. The CDR3 sequence is 18 residues long. Germline loops: CDR1 LNHDA, CDR2 SQIVND (reference sequence). The receptor comes from a man in his fifties or sixties with active or convalescent COVID-19. V is TRBV19 and J is TRBJ2-3; 14 nucleotides match TRBD2. The sample consisted of peripheral blood. CDR3 sequence reads: CASSIGRGLAGVGDTQYF. The CDR3 DNA follows: TGTGCCAGTAGTATCGGCAGGGGACTAGCGGGAGTAGGGGATACGCAGTATTTT.